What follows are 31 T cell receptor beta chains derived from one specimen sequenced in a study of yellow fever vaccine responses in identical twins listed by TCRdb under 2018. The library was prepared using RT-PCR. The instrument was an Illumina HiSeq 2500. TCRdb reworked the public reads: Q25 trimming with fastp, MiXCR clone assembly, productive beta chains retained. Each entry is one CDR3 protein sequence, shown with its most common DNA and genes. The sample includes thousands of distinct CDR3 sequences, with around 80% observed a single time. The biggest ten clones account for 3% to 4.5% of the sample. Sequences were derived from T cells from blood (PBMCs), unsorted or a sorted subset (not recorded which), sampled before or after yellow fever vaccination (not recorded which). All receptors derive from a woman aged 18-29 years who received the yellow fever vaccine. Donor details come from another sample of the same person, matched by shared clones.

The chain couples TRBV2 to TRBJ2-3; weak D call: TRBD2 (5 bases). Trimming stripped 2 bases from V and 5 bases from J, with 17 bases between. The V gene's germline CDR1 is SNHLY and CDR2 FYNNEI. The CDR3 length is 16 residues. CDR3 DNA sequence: TGTGCCAGCAGTGAACAGGACTCACGTTCTGGAGATACGCAGTATTTT. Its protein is CASSEQDSRSGDTQYF.

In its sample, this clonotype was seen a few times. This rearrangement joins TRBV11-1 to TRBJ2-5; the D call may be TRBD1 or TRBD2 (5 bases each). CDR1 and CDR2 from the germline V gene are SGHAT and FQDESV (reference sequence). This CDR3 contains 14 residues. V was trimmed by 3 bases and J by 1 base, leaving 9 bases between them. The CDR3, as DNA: TGTGCCAGCAGCTTTGCCGGGGCCCAAGAGACCCAGTACTTC. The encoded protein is CASSFAGAQETQYF.

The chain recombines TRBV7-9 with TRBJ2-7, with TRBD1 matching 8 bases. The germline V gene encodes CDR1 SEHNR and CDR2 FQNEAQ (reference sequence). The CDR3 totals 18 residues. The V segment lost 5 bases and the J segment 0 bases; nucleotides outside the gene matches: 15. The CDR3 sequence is CASSPYTGDRRTSYEQYF. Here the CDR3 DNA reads TGTGCCAGCAGCCCATACACGGGGGACAGGCGGACCTCCTACGAGCAGTACTTC.

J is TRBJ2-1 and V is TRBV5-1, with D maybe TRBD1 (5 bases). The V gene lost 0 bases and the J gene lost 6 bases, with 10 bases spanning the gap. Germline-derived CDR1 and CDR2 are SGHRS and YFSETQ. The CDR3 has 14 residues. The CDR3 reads CASSLGRASNEQFF. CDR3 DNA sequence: TGCGCCAGCAGCTTGGGCAGGGCTAGCAATGAGCAGTTCTTC.

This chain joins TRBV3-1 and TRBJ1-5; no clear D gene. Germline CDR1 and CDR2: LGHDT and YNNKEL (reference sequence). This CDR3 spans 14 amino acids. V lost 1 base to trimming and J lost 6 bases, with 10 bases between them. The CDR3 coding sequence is TGTGCCAGCAGCCAAGTACCAGGCCGTCAGCCCCAGCATTTT. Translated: CASSQVPGRQPQHF. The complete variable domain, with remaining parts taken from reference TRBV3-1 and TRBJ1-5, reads DTAVSQTPKYLVTQMGNDKSIKCEQNLGHDTMYWYKQDSKKFLKIMFSYNNKELIINETVPNRFSPKSPDKAHLNLHINSLELGDSAVYFCASSQVPGRQPQHFGDGTRLSIL.

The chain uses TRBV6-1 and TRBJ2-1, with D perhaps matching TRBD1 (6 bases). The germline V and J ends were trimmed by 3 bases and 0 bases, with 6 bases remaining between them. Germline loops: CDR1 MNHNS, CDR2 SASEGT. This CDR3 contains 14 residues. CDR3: CASSEDSSYNEQFF. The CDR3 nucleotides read TGTGCCAGCAGTGAGGACAGCTCCTACAATGAGCAGTTCTTC.

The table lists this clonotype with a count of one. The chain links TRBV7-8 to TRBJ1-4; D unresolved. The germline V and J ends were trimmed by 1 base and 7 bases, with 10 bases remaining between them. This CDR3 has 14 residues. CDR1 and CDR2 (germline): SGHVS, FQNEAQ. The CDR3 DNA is TGTGCCAGCAGCTTAGATATCAGAGCTGAAAAACTGTTTTTT. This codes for CASSLDIRAEKLFF.

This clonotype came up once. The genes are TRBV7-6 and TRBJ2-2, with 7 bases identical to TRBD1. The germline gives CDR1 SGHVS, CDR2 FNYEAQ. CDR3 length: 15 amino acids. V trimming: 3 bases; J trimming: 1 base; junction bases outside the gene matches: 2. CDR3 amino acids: CASSFRTGNTGELFF. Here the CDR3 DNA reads TGTGCCAGCAGCTTTAGGACAGGGAACACCGGGGAGCTGTTTTTT.

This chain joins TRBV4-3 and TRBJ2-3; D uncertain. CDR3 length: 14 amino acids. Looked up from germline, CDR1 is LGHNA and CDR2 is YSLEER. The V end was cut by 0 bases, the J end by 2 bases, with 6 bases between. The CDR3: CASSQDHPTDTQYF. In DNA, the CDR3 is TGCGCCAGCAGCCAAGATCACCCCACAGATACGCAGTATTTT.

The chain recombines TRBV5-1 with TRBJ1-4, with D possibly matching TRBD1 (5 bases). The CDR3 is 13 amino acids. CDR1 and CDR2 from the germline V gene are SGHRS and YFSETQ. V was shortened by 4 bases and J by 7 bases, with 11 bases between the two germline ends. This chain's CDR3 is CASSTRVGEKLFF. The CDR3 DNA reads TGCGCCAGCAGCACCAGGGTGGGTGAAAAACTGTTTTTT.

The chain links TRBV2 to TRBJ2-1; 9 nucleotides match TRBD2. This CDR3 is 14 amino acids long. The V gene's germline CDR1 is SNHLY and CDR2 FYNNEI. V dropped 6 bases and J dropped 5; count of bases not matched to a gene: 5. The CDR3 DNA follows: TGTGCCAGCAGCACCGGGACTAGCAACAATGAGCAGTTCTTC. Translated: CASSTGTSNNEQFF.

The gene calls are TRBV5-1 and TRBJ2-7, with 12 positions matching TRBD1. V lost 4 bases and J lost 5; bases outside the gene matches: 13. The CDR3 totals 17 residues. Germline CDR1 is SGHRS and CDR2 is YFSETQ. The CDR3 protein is CASSQHPPGQGANEQYF. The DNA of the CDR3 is TGCGCCAGCAGCCAACATCCCCCGGGACAGGGGGCCAACGAGCAGTACTTC.

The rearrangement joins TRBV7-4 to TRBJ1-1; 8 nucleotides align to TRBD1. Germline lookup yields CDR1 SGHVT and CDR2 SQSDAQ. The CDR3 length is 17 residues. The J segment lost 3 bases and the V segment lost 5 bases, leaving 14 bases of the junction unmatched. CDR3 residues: CASSLSRQGPKYTEAFF. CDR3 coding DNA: TGTGCCAGCAGCCTCAGTAGACAGGGGCCCAAGTACACTGAAGCTTTCTTT.

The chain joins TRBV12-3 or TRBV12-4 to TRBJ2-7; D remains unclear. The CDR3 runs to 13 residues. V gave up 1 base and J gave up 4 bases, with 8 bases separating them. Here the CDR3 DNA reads TGTGCCAGCAGTTTAGGTCGAGTGTACGAGCAGTACTTC. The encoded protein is CASSLGRVYEQYF.

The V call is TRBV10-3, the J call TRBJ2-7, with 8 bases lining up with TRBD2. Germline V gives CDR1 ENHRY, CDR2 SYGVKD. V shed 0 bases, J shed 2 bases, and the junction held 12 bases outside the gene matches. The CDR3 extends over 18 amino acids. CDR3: CAISESNQLAGTAYEQYF. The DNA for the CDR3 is TGTGCCATCAGTGAGTCCAATCAATTAGCGGGAACAGCCTACGAGCAGTACTTC.

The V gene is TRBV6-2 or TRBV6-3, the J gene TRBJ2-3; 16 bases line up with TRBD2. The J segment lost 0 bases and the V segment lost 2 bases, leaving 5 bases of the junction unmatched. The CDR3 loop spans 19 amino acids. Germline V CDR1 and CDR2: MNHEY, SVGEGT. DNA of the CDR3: TGTGCCAGCAGTTACGACGGGACTAGCGGGGGGGCTAGCACAGATACGCAGTATTTT. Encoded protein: CASSYDGTSGGASTDTQYF.

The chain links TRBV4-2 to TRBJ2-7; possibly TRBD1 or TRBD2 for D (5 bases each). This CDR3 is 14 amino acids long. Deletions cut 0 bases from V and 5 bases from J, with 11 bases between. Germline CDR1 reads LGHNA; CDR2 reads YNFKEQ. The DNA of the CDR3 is TGTGCCAGCAGCCAAGATCAGGGAGATGACGAGCAGTACTTC. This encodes CASSQDQGDDEQYF.

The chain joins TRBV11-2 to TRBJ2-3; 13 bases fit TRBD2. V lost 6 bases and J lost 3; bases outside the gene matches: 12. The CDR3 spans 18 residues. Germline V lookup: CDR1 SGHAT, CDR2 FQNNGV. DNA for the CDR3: TGTGCCAGCAGGAGGCCGGGACTAGCGGGATCGGTGACAGATACGCAGTATTTT. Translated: CASRRPGLAGSVTDTQYF.

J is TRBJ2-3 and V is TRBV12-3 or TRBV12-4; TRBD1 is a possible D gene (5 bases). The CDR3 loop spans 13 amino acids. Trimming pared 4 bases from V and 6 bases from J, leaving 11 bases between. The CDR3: CASSWGPDDTQYF. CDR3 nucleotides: TGTGCCAGCAGTTGGGGCCCTGACGATACGCAGTATTTT.

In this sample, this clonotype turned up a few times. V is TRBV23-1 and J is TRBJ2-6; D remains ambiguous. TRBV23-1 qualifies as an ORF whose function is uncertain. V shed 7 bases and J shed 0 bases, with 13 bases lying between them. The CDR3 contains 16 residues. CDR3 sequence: CASIVRMSSGANVLTF. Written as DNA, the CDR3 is TGCGCCAGCATAGTACGGATGAGCTCTGGGGCCAACGTCCTGACTTTC.

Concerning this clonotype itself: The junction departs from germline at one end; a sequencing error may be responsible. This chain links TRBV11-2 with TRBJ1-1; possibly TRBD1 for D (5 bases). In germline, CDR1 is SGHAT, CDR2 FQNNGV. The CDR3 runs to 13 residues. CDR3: CASTLTANTETFF. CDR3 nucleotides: TGTGCCAGCACCTTGACAGCGAACACTGAAACTTTCTTT. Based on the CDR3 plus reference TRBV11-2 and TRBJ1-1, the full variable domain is EAGVAQSPRYKIIEKRQSVAFWCNPISGHATLYWYQQILGQGPKLLIQFQNNGVVDDSQLPKDRFSAERLKGVDSTLKIQPAKLEDSAVYLCASTLTANTETFFGQGTRLTVV.

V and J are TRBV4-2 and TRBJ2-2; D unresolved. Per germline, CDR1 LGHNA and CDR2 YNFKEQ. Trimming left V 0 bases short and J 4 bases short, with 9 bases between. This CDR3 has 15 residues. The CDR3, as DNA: TGTGCCAGCAGCCAAGATTTGGTGAGCACCGGGGAGCTGTTTTTT. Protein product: CASSQDLVSTGELFF.

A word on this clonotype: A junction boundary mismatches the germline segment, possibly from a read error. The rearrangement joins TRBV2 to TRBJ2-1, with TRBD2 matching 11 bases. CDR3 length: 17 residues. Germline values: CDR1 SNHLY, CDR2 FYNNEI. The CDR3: CASSDQLGLAGYTEQFF. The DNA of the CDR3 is TGTGCCAGCAGTGACCAACTTGGACTAGCGGGCTACACTGAGCAGTTCTTC.

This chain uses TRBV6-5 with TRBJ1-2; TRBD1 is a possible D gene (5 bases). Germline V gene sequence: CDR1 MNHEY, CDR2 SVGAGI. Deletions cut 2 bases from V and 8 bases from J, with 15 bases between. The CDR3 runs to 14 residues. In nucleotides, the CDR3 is TGTGCCAGCAGTTACCTTGACAGCCCTAGGGGCTACACCTTC. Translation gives CASSYLDSPRGYTF.

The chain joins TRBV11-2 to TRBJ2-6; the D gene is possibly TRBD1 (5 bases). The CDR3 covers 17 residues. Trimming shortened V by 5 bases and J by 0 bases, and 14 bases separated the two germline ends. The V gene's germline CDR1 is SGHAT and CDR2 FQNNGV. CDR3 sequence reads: CASSIRVAHSGANVLTF. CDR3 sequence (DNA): TGTGCCAGCAGCATCAGGGTGGCCCACTCTGGGGCCAACGTCCTGACTTTC. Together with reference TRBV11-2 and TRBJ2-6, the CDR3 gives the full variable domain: EAGVAQSPRYKIIEKRQSVAFWCNPISGHATLYWYQQILGQGPKLLIQFQNNGVVDDSQLPKDRFSAERLKGVDSTLKIQPAKLEDSAVYLCASSIRVAHSGANVLTFGAGSRLTVL.

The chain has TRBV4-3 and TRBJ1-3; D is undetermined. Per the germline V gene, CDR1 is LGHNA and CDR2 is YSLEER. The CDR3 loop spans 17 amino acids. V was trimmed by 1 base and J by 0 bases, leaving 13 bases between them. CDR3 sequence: CASSQVSPGDSGNTIYF. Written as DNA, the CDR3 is TGCGCCAGCAGCCAAGTCTCACCAGGCGACTCTGGAAACACCATATATTTT.

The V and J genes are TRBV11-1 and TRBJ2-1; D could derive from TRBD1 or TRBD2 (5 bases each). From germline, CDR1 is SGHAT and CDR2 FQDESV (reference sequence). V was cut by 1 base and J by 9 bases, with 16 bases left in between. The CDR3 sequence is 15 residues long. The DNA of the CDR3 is TGTGCCAGCAGCTTAGTTAGGGACCTAGCAAGTGAGCAGTTCTTC. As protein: CASSLVRDLASEQFF.

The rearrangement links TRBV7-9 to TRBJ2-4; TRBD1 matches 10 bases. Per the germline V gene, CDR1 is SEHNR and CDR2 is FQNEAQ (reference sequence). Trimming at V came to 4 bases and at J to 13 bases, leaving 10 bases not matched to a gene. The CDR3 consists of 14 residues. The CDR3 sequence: CASSWPGQGPSQYF. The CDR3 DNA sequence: TGTGCCAGCAGCTGGCCGGGACAGGGGCCTTCCCAGTACTTC.

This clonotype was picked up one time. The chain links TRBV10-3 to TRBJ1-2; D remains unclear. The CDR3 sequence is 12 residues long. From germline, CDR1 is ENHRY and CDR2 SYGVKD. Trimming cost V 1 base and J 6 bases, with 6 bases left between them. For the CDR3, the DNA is TGTGCCATCAGTGAGTTTCGTGATGGCTACACCTTC. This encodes CAISEFRDGYTF.

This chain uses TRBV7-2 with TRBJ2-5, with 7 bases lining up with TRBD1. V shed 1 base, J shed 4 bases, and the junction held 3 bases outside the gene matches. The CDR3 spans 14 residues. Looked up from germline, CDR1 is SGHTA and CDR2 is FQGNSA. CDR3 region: CASSLENRGETQYF. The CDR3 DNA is TGTGCCAGCAGCTTAGAGAACAGGGGAGAGACCCAGTACTTC.

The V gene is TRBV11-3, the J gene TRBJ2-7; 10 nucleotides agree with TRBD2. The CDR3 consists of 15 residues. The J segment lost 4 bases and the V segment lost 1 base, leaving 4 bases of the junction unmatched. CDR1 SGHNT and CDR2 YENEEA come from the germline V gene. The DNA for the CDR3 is TGTGCCAGCAGCTTAGCTAGCGGGAGCATATACGAGCAGTACTTC. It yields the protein CASSLASGSIYEQYF. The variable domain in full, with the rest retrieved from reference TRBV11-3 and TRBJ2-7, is EAGVVQSPRYKIIEKKQPVAFWCNPISGHNTLYWYLQNLGQGPELLIRYENEEAVDDSQLPKDRFSAERLKGVDSTLKIQPAELGDSAVYLCASSLASGSIYEQYFGPGTRLTVT.